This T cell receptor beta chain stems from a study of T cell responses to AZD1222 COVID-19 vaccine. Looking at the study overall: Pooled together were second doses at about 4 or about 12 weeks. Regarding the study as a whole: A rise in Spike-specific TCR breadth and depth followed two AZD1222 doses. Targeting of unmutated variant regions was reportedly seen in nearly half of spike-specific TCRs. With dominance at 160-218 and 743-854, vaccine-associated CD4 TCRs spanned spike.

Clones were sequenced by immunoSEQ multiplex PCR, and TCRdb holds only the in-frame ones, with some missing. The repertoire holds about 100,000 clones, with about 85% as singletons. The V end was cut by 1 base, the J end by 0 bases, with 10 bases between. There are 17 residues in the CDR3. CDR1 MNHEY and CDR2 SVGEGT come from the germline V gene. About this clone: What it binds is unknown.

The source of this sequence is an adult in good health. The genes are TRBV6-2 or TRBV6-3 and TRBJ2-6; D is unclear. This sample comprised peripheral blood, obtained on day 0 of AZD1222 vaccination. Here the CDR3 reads CASSYLAGRSGANVLTF. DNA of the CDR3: TGTGCCAGCAGTTACTTGGCAGGCCGCTCTGGGGCCAACGTCCTGACTTTC.